The entry below describes one T cell receptor beta chain. Its specificity is not known. This record belongs to a study of CD8 T cells in Susac syndrome. Germline V gene sequence: CDR1 DFQATT, CDR2 SNEGSKA (reference sequence). This CDR3 contains 13 residues. The V segment lost 6 bases and the J segment 4 bases; nucleotides outside the gene matches: 6. Random hexamers were used to reverse transcribe about 0.45 to 1 ug of RNA. By means of immunoSEQ multiplex PCR, TCR beta CDR3 spanning 54 Vbeta and 13 Jbeta underwent amplification. TCRdb re-derived calls from the immunoSEQ multiplex PCR reads in MiXCR, one entry per CDR3 protein. The sample carries some 100,000 distinct CDR3 sequences, about 90% recorded once. Sequencing targeted TCR beta in blood CD8+ and CD4+ T cells. The CD8+ and CD4+ T cells were isolated magnetically using a negative isolation approach, whereas the TEMRA cells were enriched by FACS.

Findings of the study overall: The number of individuals included in the study's TCR sequencing and HLA analysis was acknowledged as relatively small.

This clonotype originated in a human donor in good health. The sequenced material came from CD8+ T cells from PBMCs. The genes are TRBV20-1 and TRBJ2-5, with 9 bases that match TRBD1. CDR3 sequence (DNA): TGCAGTGCCCGGACAGGGGTGGCAGAGACCCAGTACTTC. Translation gives CSARTGVAETQYF.